This T cell receptor (beta chain) was documented in a study of blood T cell repertoires in COVID-19. About the study: Samples of COVID-19 (acute and convalescent) were obtained from the United States, Italy and Spain. From T cells, B-cell-depleted T cells, or PBMCs came the material, which was cDNA or gDNA.

Germline CDR1 SGHDT, CDR2 YYEEEE. With 3 bases removed from V and 3 bases from J, the gap between germline ends came to 4 bases. This CDR3 has 11 residues. The authors' processing: Nucleated cell counts were estimated from reference gene primer amplification. The protocol was immunoSEQ multiplex PCR, while the TCRdb copy is restricted to in-frame clones and leaves out a portion. The D gene and trimming were derived from the DNA, and the V and J assignments and clone size from that table. Of about 250,000 clones listed, 80% to 85% were seen once; the top ten hold under 30%. The TCR originated in a man in his forties with acute or convalescent COVID-19. The specimen was peripheral blood. This chain connects TRBV5-6 to TRBJ2-7; D unclear. CDR3 protein: CASSYSYEQYF. Here the CDR3 DNA reads TGTGCCAGCAGCTACAGCTACGAGCAGTACTTC. Filled out from reference TRBV5-6 and TRBJ2-7, the complete variable domain reads DAGVTQSPTHLIKTRGQQVTLRCSPKSGHDTVSWYQQALGQGPQFIFQYYEEEERQRGNFPDRFSGHQFPNYSSELNVNALLLGDSALYLCASSYSYEQYFGPGTRLTVT.